What follows are 12 T cell receptor beta chains derived from one specimen sequenced in a study of shared clonotypes between healthy human individuals. Measured with immunoSEQ multiplex PCR; TCRdb has only the in-frame clones, and not every one. The sample lists 2 million to 2.5 million clones, roughly 95% occurring once. The naive CD8 population came from CD45RO-negative cells selected for CCR7, without terminally differentiated effector memory CD45RA+ cells. Source material: naive CD8+ T cells sorted from blood. Source of these receptors: a young man in good health.

This clone was seen only once. CDR3 in amino acids: CASSLVQSSYEQYF. The CDR3 DNA follows: TGCGCCAGCAGCTTGGTTCAGAGCTCCTACGAGCAGTACTTC. The chain employs TRBV5-1 and TRBJ2-7, with D unresolved. Germline V gene data show CDR1 as SGHRS and CDR2 as YFSETQ. Trimming took 0 bases from V and 0 from J, leaving 7 bases between them. The CDR3 has 14 amino acids.

The J gene is TRBJ1-4, the V gene TRBV4-1; a weak D match, TRBD1 (6 bases). Trimming removed 2 bases at V and 0 bases at J, with 16 bases between. Per germline, CDR1 MGHRA and CDR2 YSYEKL. The CDR3 covers 18 residues. CDR3 loop: CASSQLPGHGTTNEKLFF. CDR3 bases: TGCGCCAGCAGCCAACTACCGGGACATGGGACAACTAATGAAAAACTGTTTTTT.

The chain couples TRBV2 to TRBJ1-5, with a weak D call TRBD1 (5 bases). V was trimmed by 3 bases and J by 2 bases, leaving 11 bases between them. The CDR3 has 15 amino acids. Germline CDR1 and CDR2: SNHLY and FYNNEI. The CDR3 nucleotides are TGTGCCAGCAGTGACCTCTCGGGGGGCAATCAGCCCCAGCATTTT. Translated: CASSDLSGGNQPQHF.

This chain connects TRBV2 to TRBJ2-7; TRBD1 aligns across 8 bases. J lost 2 bases, V lost 1 base, and 7 bases had no gene match. This CDR3 has 16 amino acids. The germline CDR1 and CDR2 sequences are SNHLY and FYNNEI. CDR3 sequence reads: CASSEGEGTGAYEQYF. CDR3 DNA: TGTGCCAGCAGTGAAGGAGAAGGGACAGGCGCCTACGAGCAGTACTTC.

On this clone itself: The same CDR3 can be traced to other DNA sequences in this sample. CDR3 residues: CASSVDGVTGNTIYF. The CDR3, as DNA: TGTGCCAGCAGCGTAGATGGGGTTACTGGAAACACCATATATTTT. This chain uses TRBV9 with TRBJ1-3; D is unclear. CDR1 and CDR2 (germline): SGDLS, YYNGEE. V was shortened by 0 bases and J by 2 bases, with 9 bases between the two germline ends. This CDR3 is built from 15 residues.

To note about this clone: At the DNA level, this CDR3 is encoded by other sequences in the same sample as well. This sequence joins TRBV25-1 and TRBJ1-1, with D unresolved. V was shortened by 4 bases and J by 0 bases, with 6 bases between the two germline ends. This CDR3 has 13 amino acids. Germline V gene lookup returns CDR1 MGHDK and CDR2 SYGVNS. As DNA, the CDR3 is TGTGCCAGCAGTGTAGGGTTGAACACTGAAGCTTTCTTT. It is translated as CASSVGLNTEAFF.

The chain is built from TRBV30 and TRBJ1-5; D gene uncertain. Deletions cut 5 bases from V and 0 bases from J, with 11 bases between. Germline V gene sequence: CDR1 GTSNPN, CDR2 SVGIG (reference sequence). CDR3 length: 14 amino acids. The DNA for the CDR3 is TGTGCCTGGGGTGAAGAGAATAGCAATCAGCCCCAGCATTTT. It translates to CAWGEENSNQPQHF.

The CDR3 spells CTSSQEWEYRGRGNTIYF. CDR3 bases: TGCACCAGCAGCCAAGAGTGGGAATACAGGGGGCGCGGAAACACCATATATTTT. The V and J genes are TRBV1 and TRBJ1-3; whether TRBD1, the table's D call, matches the DNA was not checked. TRBV1 is shown as a pseudogene. The CDR3 has 18 amino acids.

This chain connects TRBV4-1 to TRBJ2-3, with TRBD1 matching 7 bases. The length of the CDR3 is 16 residues. The V and J ends lost 3 bases and 0 bases, in that order; junction bases with no gene match: 6. The germline CDR1 and CDR2 sequences are MGHRA and YSYEKL. In DNA form, the CDR3 reads TGCGCCAGCAGCCACCGGGACAGCTCTAGCACAGATACGCAGTATTTT. As protein: CASSHRDSSSTDTQYF.

The chain combines TRBV7-9 with TRBJ2-7, with D uncertain. CDR3 size: 13 residues. CDR1 and CDR2 (germline): SEHNR, FQNEAQ (reference sequence). With 5 bases removed from V and 5 bases from J, the gap between germline ends came to 13 bases. The CDR3, as DNA: TGTGCCAGCAGCCTCCCCCTCCGAGACGAGCAGTACTTC. Residues: CASSLPLRDEQYF.

Concerning this clone: In the same sample, other DNA sequences code for this CDR3. V usage is TRBV4-1 and J usage is TRBJ1-4; D possibly corresponds to TRBD1 (6 bases). The CDR3 sequence is 14 residues long. CDR1 is MGHRA and CDR2 is YSYEKL in the germline V gene. V was trimmed by 1 base and J by 7 bases, leaving 10 bases between them. The DNA for the CDR3 is TGCGCCAGCAGCCAAGTACAGGGTGGTGAAAAACTGTTTTTT. This sequence encodes CASSQVQGGEKLFF.

The genes are TRBV19 and TRBJ1-5, with no clear D. Germline V gives CDR1 LNHDA, CDR2 SQIVND (reference sequence). Between the trimmed V and J ends, which lost 9 bases and 3 bases, there was a span of 12 bases. This CDR3 has 13 residues. CDR3 amino acids: CASSGGPNQPQHF. The CDR3 coding sequence is TGTGCCAGCTCCGGAGGCCCCAATCAGCCCCAGCATTTT.